The entry below gives a single T cell receptor beta chain sequence along with its context. What it binds is unknown. This sample is part of a study of cytomegalovirus exposure and HLA in healthy donors. Study-level background: Per a later analysis, the approximately 600 first-cohort and 120 or so validation repertoires shared one platform. Regarding the study as a whole: For cytomegalovirus status, the classifier reportedly gave diagnoses with high specificity and sensitivity.

V lost 2 bases and J lost 9; bases outside the gene matches: 6. The CDR3 contains 16 residues. CDR1 is KGHSY, CDR2 FQNENV, per germline. This table comes from immunoSEQ multiplex PCR, and its TCRdb copy is limited to in-frame clones, with some not included. This sample has more than 300,000 clones, with roughly 85% found just once. The specimen was PBMCs. This receptor was obtained from a woman younger than 35 in good health and CMV-seronegative. The gene calls are TRBV16 and TRBJ2-1, with TRBD2 matching over 14 bases. CDR3 region: CASSQGTSGRGGEQFF. The CDR3, as DNA: TGTGCCAGCAGCCAAGGGACTAGCGGGAGAGGAGGTGAGCAGTTCTTC.